Listed below are T cell receptor beta chains from one sample, sequenced in a study of post-analysis software for immune sequencing data. TCRdb re-called the PCR reads through MiXCR, storing one row per CDR3 protein. This table holds about 380,000 distinct CDR3 sequences, 30% to 45% found once. The source material was blood. Every receptor here comes from a girl between 5 and 17 years old with multiple sclerosis. Each CDR3 is given with its conserved first and last residue. D genes are given only for firm matches. Expanded clones get a size class; other rows say once, few or many, or leave the size out.

DNA,CDR3,size,D,V,J
TGTGCCAGCAGTGACCCCCGGACAGGGAGAGCAGATACGCAGTATTTT,CASSDPRTGRADTQYF,.,TRBD1,TRBV25-1,TRBJ2-3
TGTGCCAGCAGTTCAGGGGGACGCCTTAGCTACATTCAGTACTTC,CASSSGGRLSYIQYF,.,TRBD1,TRBV28,TRBJ2-4
TGTGCCAGCAGTGAAACCGCCGGGACAGGGGGGTACAATGAGCAGTTCTTC,CASSETAGTGGYNEQFF,few,TRBD1,TRBV6-1,TRBJ2-1
TGTGCCAGCAGTTCTAGCGGGAACACAGATACGCAGTATTTT,CASSSSGNTDTQYF,.,TRBD2,TRBV11-2,TRBJ2-3
TGTGCCACCAGCAGAGATATGCGGGACACCTACACGTCCATGAACACTGAAGCTTTCTTT,CATSRDMRDTYTSMNTEAFF,.,.,TRBV15,TRBJ1-1
TGTGCCAGCAGCCGATTTCAGGGGGAAGAGACCCAGTACTTC,CASSRFQGEETQYF,.,TRBD1,TRBV3-1,TRBJ2-5
TGTGCCAGCAGCCCAGGGGACAGGGGTCCAGATACGCAGTATTTT,CASSPGDRGPDTQYF,.,TRBD1,TRBV7-2,TRBJ2-3
TGTGCCAGCAGCGTAGCAGGAGGGGGCGACGAGCAGTACTTC,CASSVAGGGDEQYF,few,.,TRBV9,TRBJ2-7
TGTGCCAGCAGTTACTCGGGCGGGGTAGTGGAGACCCAGTACTTC,CASSYSGGVVETQYF,.,.,TRBV6-6,TRBJ2-5
TGCAGCGTTGACTGGGAGAATAACTATGGCTACACCTTC,CSVDWENNYGYTF,.,.,TRBV29-1,TRBJ1-2
TGCAGTGCTAGCCCGCATAGCGGTAACAATGAGCAGTTCTTC,CSASPHSGNNEQFF,few,.,TRBV20-1,TRBJ2-1
TGTGCCAGCAGCGAAGCGCGTTCACAGGGTGCCTACAATGAGCAGTACTTC,CASSEARSQGAYNEQYF,.,.,TRBV21-1,TRBJ2-7
TGTGCCAGCAGCTTCGGGGCGGTCTACGAGCAGTACTTC,CASSFGAVYEQYF,.,.,TRBV7-2,TRBJ2-7
TGTGCCAGCAGCTCTATGGACACCACGAACACTGAAGCTTTCTTT,CASSSMDTTNTEAFF,.,.,TRBV7-9,TRBJ1-1
TGTGCCAGCAGTGAACGGCAGGACTACGAGCAGTACTTC,CASSERQDYEQYF,few,.,TRBV6-1,TRBJ2-7
TGCAGTGCTAGGACAGGTCACAATTCACCCCTCCACTTT,CSARTGHNSPLHF,.,.,TRBV20-1,TRBJ1-6
TGTGCCAGCAGTTCCCCGGGACAGGGTGTGGAGAACACTGAAGCTTTCTTT,CASSSPGQGVENTEAFF,.,TRBD1,TRBV6-5,TRBJ1-1
TGTGCCAGTATGGGGGACAGGGTTCCTGAAAAACTGTTTTTT,CASMGDRVPEKLFF,.,TRBD1,TRBV19,TRBJ1-4
TGTGCCAGCAGCCAGGGAGCATCTACCAACAATGAGCAGTTCTTC,CASSQGASTNNEQFF,.,.,TRBV9,TRBJ2-1
TGTGCCAGCAGTTTTGCCCACGGGGGATCCTACGAGCAGTACTTC,CASSFAHGGSYEQYF,.,.,TRBV7-2,TRBJ2-7
TGTGCCAGCAGACTAGCGGGGGCCATCACAGATACGCAGTATTTT,CASRLAGAITDTQYF,few,TRBD2,TRBV27,TRBJ2-3
TGTGCCACCAGTGCTTCGGCATCGAACACTGAAGCTTTCTTT,CATSASASNTEAFF,.,.,TRBV15,TRBJ1-1
TGTGCCAGCAGCTTAGACAGGGGGCTCAATGAGCAGTTCTTC,CASSLDRGLNEQFF,few,TRBD1,TRBV7-6,TRBJ2-1
TGTGCCAGCAGGGTGGGGGGCGCAGGTGAGCAGTTCTTC,CASRVGGAGEQFF,.,.,TRBV7-9,TRBJ2-1
TGTGCCAGCAGCGTAGGAACGACCGCCTCCACAGATACGCAGTATTTT,CASSVGTTASTDTQYF,.,.,TRBV9,TRBJ2-3
TGTGCCAGCAGCCAGGATGGGGGGGTAGGCGAGCAGTACTTC,CASSQDGGVGEQYF,few,TRBD2,TRBV4-2,TRBJ2-7
TGTGCCAGCAGCGTTCCGGGACAGCTAAACACTGAAGCTTTCTTT,CASSVPGQLNTEAFF,few,TRBD1,TRBV7-9,TRBJ1-1
TGTGCCAGCAGCGTAGACGCGGGTGTCGAGACCCAGTACTTC,CASSVDAGVETQYF,.,.,TRBV9,TRBJ2-5
TGCGCCAGCAGCTTGTTAGAAACGAACAATGAGCAGTTCTTC,CASSLLETNNEQFF,few,.,TRBV5-1,TRBJ2-1
TGCGCCAGCAGCCAAGCCCAATTAGGGACTAGCCTCGAGCAGTACTTC,CASSQAQLGTSLEQYF,few,TRBD2,TRBV4-1,TRBJ2-7
TGTGCCAGCAGCTTCCCTCCTCCGGGGCAGGATGGCTACACCTTC,CASSFPPPGQDGYTF,once,.,TRBV7-9,TRBJ1-2
TGTGCCAGCAGCTTATGGGAGAACACTGAAGCTTTCTTT,CASSLWENTEAFF,few,.,TRBV7-2,TRBJ1-1
TGCGCCAGCAGCTTGGTTGGGGGCGCGGTGAACTATGGCTACACCTTC,CASSLVGGAVNYGYTF,.,.,TRBV5-1,TRBJ1-2
TGTGCCAGCAGGCACCGGGACCAGTGGTACAATGAGCAGTTCTTC,CASRHRDQWYNEQFF,.,.,TRBV28,TRBJ2-1
TGTGCCAGCAGCGTCCAAGGGTTTCCTAGCACAGATACGCAGTATTTT,CASSVQGFPSTDTQYF,.,.,TRBV7-9,TRBJ2-3
TGCAGTGCCTGGGGACAGCTTAGCAATCAGCCCCAGCATTTT,CSAWGQLSNQPQHF,.,TRBD1,TRBV20-1,TRBJ1-5
TGCAGCGCCGTGTTTGAGGAATGGGTCACAGATACGCAGTATTTT,CSAVFEEWVTDTQYF,.,.,TRBV20-1,TRBJ2-3
TGTGCCAGCAGTTACGGGACAGGGGGTCTCACTGAAGCTTTCTTT,CASSYGTGGLTEAFF,.,TRBD1,TRBV6-5,TRBJ1-1
TGTGCCAGCAGCCCAAAGGACGGGATAGGAACAGATACGCAGTATTTT,CASSPKDGIGTDTQYF,.,.,TRBV7-8,TRBJ2-3
TGCGCCAGCAGCCAAGGGCAGGGGGGTAGTACCTACGAGCAGTACTTC,CASSQGQGGSTYEQYF,.,.,TRBV4-3,TRBJ2-7
TGTGCCAGCAGCTTAGGAGGAGGGTATCGCACTGAAGCTTTCTTT,CASSLGGGYRTEAFF,.,.,TRBV7-2,TRBJ1-1
TGTGCCAGCAACCCGACAGGACAAACTATCACCGGGGAGCTGTTTTTT,CASNPTGQTITGELFF,.,.,TRBV12-3/TRBV12-4,TRBJ2-2
TGTGCCAGCAGCTCCCCGGGACAGGGGGCACGGGAGACCCAGTACTTC,CASSSPGQGARETQYF,.,TRBD1,TRBV5-4,TRBJ2-5
TGCAGTGCTACCCGACTGGAAGATACGCAGTATTTT,CSATRLEDTQYF,.,.,TRBV20-1,TRBJ2-3
TGTGCCAGCGGACGAGACCAAGAGACCCAGTACTTC,CASGRDQETQYF,.,.,TRBV12-3/TRBV12-4,TRBJ2-5
TGTGCCAGCAGCACCCTTAGCGGGGCATACAATGAGCAGTTCTTC,CASSTLSGAYNEQFF,many,TRBD2,TRBV11-2,TRBJ2-1
TGTGCCATCAGTGAGTCGCAGGGAGGGGAGACCCAGTACTTC,CAISESQGGETQYF,.,TRBD2,TRBV10-3,TRBJ2-5
TGCAGCGTTGAGCTTCCGGGACTAGGGGTTGAGCAGTTCTTC,CSVELPGLGVEQFF,.,TRBD2,TRBV29-1,TRBJ2-1
TGCGCCAGCAGCCATGGGGTGTCGAACACTGAAGCTTTCTTT,CASSHGVSNTEAFF,few,.,TRBV4-1,TRBJ1-1
TGTGCCAGCAGCCGAGGACAGGGTTCATACAATGAGCAGTTCTTC,CASSRGQGSYNEQFF,.,TRBD1,TRBV3-1,TRBJ2-1
TGTGCCAGCAGCTTAAATCCTGTAGCGGGCTCCTACAATGAGCAGTTCTTC,CASSLNPVAGSYNEQFF,.,TRBD2,TRBV7-3,TRBJ2-1
TGTGCCAGCAGTTACTCGAGAGGTAGCAATCAGCCCCAGCATTTT,CASSYSRGSNQPQHF,.,.,TRBV6-5,TRBJ1-5
TGTGCCAGCAGCCCAGACCCCGACAGGGGTAGGGGCTACACCTTC,CASSPDPDRGRGYTF,.,TRBD1,TRBV11-2,TRBJ1-2